Listed below are T cell receptor beta chains from one sample, sequenced in a study of Ad26.COV2.S vaccination and SARS-CoV-2 variants. Data came from immunoSEQ multiplex PCR; TCRdb stores just in-frame clones and leaves some out. The sample lists around 380,000 clones, approximately 91% seen once, with 3.5% in the top ten. The sequencing here drew on peripheral blood, taken in a trial of Ad26.COV2.S vaccine versus placebo. These receptors were obtained from a person between 18 and 65 years old who received the Ad26.COV2.S COVID-19 vaccine or a placebo. Each CDR3 is given with its conserved first and last residue.

CDR3aa,v_gene
CASSEGRPNSPLHF,TRBV6-1
CSGTSDTQYF,TRBV29-1
CASSQDSFLGGIYEQYF,TRBV4-3
CASSWGRDGEETQYF,TRBV6-5
CSVLEVSGYTF,TRBV29-1
CASSSRLAGGLDTQYF,TRBV28
CASSPGGSSYEQYF,TRBV7-9
CASSQSVPGGTGELFF,TRBV23-1
CASSSGIRGEAFF,TRBV11-3
CAWNWGQGLFYGYTF,TRBV30
CASSINRENTEAFF,TRBV19
CASSVGTTANTEAFF,TRBV9